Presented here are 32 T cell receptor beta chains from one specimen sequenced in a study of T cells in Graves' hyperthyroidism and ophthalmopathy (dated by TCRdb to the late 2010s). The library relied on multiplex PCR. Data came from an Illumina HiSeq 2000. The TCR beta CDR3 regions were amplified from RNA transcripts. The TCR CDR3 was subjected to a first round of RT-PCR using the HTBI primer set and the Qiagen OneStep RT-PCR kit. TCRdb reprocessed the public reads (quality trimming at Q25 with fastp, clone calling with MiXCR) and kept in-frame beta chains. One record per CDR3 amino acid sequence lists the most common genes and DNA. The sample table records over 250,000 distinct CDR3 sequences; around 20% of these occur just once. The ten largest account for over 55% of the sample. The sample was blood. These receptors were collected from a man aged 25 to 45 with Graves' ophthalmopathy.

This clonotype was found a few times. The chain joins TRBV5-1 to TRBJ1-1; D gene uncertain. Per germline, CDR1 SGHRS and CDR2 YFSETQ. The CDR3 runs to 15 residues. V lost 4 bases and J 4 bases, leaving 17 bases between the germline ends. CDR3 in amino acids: CASSEAIRRTTEAFF. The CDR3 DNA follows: TGCGCCAGCAGCGAGGCTATTAGGAGGACCACTGAAGCTTTCTTT.

This CDR3 is CASSLVSRGGRGNIQYF. CDR3 DNA: TGTGCCAGCAGCTTGGTGTCGCGGGGCGGGAGGGGAAACATTCAGTACTTC. The J gene is TRBJ2-4, the V gene TRBV7-2, with 9 bases aligning to TRBD2. The germline CDR1 and CDR2 sequences are SGHTA and FQGNSA. Trimming cost V 3 bases and J 6 bases; bases outside gene matches: 12. The CDR3 has 17 residues. Supplemented by reference TRBV7-2 and TRBJ2-4, the full variable domain reads GAGVSQSPSNKVTEKGKDVELRCDPISGHTALYWYRQSLGQGLEFLIYFQGNSAPDKSGLPSDRFSAERTGGSVSTLTIQRTQQEDSAVYLCASSLVSRGGRGNIQYFGAGTRLSVL.

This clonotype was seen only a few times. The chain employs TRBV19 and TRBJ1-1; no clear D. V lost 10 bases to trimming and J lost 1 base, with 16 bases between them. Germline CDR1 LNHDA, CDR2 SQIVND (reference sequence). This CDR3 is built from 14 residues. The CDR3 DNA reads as TGTGCCACCAACATGCCCGGCCGGAACACTGAAGCTTTCTTT. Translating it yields CATNMPGRNTEAFF.

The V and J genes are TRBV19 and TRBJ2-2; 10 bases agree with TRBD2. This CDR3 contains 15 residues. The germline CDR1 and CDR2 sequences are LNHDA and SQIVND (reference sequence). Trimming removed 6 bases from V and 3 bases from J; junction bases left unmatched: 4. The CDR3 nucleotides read TGTGCCAGTAGGGTTAGCGGGAGGTACACCGGGGAGCTGTTTTTT. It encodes CASRVSGRYTGELFF.

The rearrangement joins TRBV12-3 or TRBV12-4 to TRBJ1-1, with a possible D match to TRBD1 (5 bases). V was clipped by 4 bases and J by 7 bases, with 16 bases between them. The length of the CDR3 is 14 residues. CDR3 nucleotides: TGTGCCAGCAGTTCCCCTCAGGGTTACGGTGAAGCTTTCTTT. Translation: CASSSPQGYGEAFF.

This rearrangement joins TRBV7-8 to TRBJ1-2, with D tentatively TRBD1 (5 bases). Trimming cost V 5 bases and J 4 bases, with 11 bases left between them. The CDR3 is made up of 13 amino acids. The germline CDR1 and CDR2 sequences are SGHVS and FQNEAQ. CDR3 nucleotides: TGTGCCAGCAGCCCAGGGTTCGCCTATGGCTACACCTTC. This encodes CASSPGFAYGYTF.

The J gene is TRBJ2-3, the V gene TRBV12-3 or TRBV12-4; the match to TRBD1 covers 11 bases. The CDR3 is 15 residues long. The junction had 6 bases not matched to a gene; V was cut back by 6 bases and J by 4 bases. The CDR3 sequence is CASRQGTGGSDTQYF. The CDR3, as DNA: TGTGCCAGCAGACAAGGGACAGGGGGATCAGATACGCAGTATTTT.

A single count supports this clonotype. CDR3 sequence reads: CASSRGRVSYEQYF. The CDR3 DNA is TGTGCCAGCAGTCGCGGACGGGTCTCCTACGAGCAGTACTTC. The chain joins TRBV27 to TRBJ2-7; D is ambiguous. Germline-derived CDR1 and CDR2 are MNHEY and SMNVEV (reference sequence). The CDR3 covers 14 residues. V was trimmed by 5 bases and J by 0 bases, leaving 11 bases between them.

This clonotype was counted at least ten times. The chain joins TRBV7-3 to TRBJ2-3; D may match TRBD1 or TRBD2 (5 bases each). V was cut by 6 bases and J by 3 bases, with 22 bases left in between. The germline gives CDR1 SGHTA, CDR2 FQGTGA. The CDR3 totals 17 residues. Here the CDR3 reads CASSLVGDGDGTDTQYF. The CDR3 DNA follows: TGTGCCAGCAGTCTGGTAGGAGACGGGGACGGGACAGATACGCAGTATTTT. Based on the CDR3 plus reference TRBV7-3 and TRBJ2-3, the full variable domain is GAGVSQTPSNKVTEKGKYVELRCDPISGHTALYWYRQSLGQGPEFLIYFQGTGAADDSGLPNDRFFAVRPEGSVSTLKIQRTERGDSAVYLCASSLVGDGDGTDTQYFGPGTRLTVL.

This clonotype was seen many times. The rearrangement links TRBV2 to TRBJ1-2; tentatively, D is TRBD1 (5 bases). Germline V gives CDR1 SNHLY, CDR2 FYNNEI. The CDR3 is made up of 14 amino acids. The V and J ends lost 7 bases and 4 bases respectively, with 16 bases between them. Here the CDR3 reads CASTRGGFAYGYTF. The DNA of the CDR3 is TGTGCCAGCACTCGGGGGGGATTTGCCTATGGCTACACCTTC.

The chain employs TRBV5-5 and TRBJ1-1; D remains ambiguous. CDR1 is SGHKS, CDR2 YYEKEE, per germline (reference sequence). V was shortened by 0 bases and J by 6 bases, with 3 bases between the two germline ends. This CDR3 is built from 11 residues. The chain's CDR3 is CASSLDAEAFF. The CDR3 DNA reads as TGTGCCAGCAGCTTGGATGCTGAAGCTTTCTTT.

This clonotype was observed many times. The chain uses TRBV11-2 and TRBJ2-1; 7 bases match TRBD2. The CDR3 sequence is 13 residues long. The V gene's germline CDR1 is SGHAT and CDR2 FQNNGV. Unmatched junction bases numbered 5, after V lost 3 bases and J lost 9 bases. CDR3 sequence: CASSLGGGGEQFF. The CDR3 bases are TGTGCCAGCAGCTTGGGTGGGGGGGGTGAGCAGTTCTTC.

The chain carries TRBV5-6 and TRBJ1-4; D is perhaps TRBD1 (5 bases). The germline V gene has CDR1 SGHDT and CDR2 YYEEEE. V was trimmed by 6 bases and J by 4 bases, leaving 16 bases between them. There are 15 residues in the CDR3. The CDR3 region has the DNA TGTGCCAGCAAACAGGCGACACTTCTTAATGAAAAACTGTTTTTT. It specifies CASKQATLLNEKLFF. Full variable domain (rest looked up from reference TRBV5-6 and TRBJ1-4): DAGVTQSPTHLIKTRGQQVTLRCSPKSGHDTVSWYQQALGQGPQFIFQYYEEEERQRGNFPDRFSGHQFPNYSSELNVNALLLGDSALYLCASKQATLLNEKLFFGSGTQLSVL.

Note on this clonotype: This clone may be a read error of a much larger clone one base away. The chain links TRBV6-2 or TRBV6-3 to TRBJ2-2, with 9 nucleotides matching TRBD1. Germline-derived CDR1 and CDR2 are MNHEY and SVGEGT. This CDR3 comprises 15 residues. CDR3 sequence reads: CASLPGQGRTGGLFF. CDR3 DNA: TGTGCCAGCCTTCCGGGACAGGGCCGAACCGGGGGGCTGTTTTTT.

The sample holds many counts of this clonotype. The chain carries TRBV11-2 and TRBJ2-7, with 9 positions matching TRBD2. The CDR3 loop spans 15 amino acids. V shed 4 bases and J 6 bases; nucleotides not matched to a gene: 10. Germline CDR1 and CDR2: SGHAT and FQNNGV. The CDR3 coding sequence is TGTGCCAGCAGCTCGTCGGGACTAGCTTTTTCCGAGCAGTACTTC. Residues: CASSSSGLAFSEQYF.

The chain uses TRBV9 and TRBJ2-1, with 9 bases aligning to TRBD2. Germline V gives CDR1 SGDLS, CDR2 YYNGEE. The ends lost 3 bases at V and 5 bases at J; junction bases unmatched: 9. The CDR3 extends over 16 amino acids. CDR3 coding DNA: TGTGCCAGCAGCGCCCATAGGACTAGCGTAAACAATGAGCAGTTCTTC. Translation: CASSAHRTSVNNEQFF.

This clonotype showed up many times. The CDR3 loop reads CASSSTGAHEQYF. In DNA, the CDR3 is TGTGCCAGCAGTTCGACAGGCGCCCACGAGCAGTACTTC. The chain recombines TRBV11-2 with TRBJ2-7, with D perhaps TRBD1 (6 bases). The CDR3 covers 13 residues. Germline CDR1 SGHAT, CDR2 FQNNGV. V lost 6 bases, J lost 5 bases, and 14 bases lay in between. Drawing the rest from reference TRBV11-2 and TRBJ2-7, the complete variable domain is EAGVAQSPRYKIIEKRQSVAFWCNPISGHATLYWYQQILGQGPKLLIQFQNNGVVDDSQLPKDRFSAERLKGVDSTLKIQPAKLEDSAVYLCASSSTGAHEQYFGPGTRLTVT.

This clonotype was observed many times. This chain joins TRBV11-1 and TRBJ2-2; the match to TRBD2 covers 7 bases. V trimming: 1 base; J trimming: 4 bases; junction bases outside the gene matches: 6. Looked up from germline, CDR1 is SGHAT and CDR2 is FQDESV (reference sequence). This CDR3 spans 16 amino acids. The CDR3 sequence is CASSLGGRAATGELFF. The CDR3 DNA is TGTGCCAGCAGCTTAGGTGGGAGGGCCGCCACCGGGGAGCTGTTTTTT.

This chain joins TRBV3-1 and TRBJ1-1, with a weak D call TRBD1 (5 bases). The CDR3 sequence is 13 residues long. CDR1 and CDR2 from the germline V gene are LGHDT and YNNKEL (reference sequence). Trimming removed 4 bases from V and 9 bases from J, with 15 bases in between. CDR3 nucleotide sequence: TGTGCCAGCAGCCTACAAACGACAGACAAAGCTTTCTTT. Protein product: CASSLQTTDKAFF. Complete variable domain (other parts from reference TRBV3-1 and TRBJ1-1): DTAVSQTPKYLVTQMGNDKSIKCEQNLGHDTMYWYKQDSKKFLKIMFSYNNKELIINETVPNRFSPKSPDKAHLNLHINSLELGDSAVYFCASSLQTTDKAFFGQGTRLTVV.

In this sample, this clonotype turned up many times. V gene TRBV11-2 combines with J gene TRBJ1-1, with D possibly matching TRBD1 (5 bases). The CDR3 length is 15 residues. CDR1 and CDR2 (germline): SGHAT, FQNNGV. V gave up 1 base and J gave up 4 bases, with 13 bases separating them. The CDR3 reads CASSLGQGFGTEAFF. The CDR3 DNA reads TGTGCCAGCAGCTTAGGCCAGGGTTTCGGCACTGAAGCTTTCTTT. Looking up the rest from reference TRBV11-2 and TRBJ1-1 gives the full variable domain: EAGVAQSPRYKIIEKRQSVAFWCNPISGHATLYWYQQILGQGPKLLIQFQNNGVVDDSQLPKDRFSAERLKGVDSTLKIQPAKLEDSAVYLCASSLGQGFGTEAFFGQGTRLTVV.

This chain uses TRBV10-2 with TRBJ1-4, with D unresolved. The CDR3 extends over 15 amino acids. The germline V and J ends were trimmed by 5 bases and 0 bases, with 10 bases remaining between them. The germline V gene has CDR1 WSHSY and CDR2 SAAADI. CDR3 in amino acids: CASSFLGATNEKLFF. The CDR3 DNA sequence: TGCGCCAGCAGTTTCTTGGGAGCAACTAATGAAAAACTGTTTTTT.

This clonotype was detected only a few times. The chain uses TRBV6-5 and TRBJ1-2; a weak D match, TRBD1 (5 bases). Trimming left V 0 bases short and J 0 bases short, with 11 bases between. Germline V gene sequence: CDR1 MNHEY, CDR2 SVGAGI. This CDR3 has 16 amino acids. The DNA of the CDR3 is TGTGCCAGCAGTTACTCGGGGACGGTAGCTAACTATGGCTACACCTTC. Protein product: CASSYSGTVANYGYTF.

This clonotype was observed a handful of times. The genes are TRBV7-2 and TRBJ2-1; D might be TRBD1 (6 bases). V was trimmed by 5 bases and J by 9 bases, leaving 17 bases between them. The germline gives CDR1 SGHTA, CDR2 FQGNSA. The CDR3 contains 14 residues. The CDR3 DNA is TGTGCCAGCAGCCAGGACAGACTTGGGGTTGAGCAGTTCTTC. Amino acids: CASSQDRLGVEQFF.

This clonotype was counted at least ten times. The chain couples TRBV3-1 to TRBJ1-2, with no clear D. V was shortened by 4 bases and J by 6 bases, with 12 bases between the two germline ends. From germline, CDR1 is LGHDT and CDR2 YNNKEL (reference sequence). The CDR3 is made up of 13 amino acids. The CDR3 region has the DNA TGTGCCAGCAGCCGACGGCAGCCAGATGGCTACACCTTC. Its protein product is CASSRRQPDGYTF.

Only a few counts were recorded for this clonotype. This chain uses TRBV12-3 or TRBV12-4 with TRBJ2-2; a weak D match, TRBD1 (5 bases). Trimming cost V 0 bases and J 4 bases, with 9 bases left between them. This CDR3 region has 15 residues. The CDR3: CASSLAWGVTGELFF. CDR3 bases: TGTGCCAGCAGTTTAGCGTGGGGCGTCACCGGGGAGCTGTTTTTT.

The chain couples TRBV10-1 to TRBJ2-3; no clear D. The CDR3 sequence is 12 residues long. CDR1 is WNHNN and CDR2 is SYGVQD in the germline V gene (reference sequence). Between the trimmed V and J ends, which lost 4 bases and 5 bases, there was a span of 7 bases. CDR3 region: CASSGFGDTQYF. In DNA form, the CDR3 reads TGCGCCAGCAGTGGGTTCGGAGATACGCAGTATTTT.

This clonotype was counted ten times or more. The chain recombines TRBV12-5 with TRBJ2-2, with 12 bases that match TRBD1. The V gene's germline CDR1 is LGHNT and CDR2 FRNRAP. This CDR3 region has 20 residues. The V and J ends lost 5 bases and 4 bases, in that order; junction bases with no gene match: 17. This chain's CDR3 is CASGGGQGAAPPKGTGELFF. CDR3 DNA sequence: TGTGCTAGTGGTGGGGGACAGGGGGCGGCTCCCCCGAAGGGCACCGGGGAGCTGTTTTTT.

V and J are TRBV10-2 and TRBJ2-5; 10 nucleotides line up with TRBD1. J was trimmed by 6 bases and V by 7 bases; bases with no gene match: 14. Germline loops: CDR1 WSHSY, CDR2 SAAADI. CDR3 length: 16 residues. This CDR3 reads CASTFGTGASMKTQYF. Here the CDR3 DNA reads TGCGCCAGCACCTTCGGGACAGGGGCCTCGATGAAGACCCAGTACTTC.

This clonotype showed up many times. The CDR3 is CRSSGTPNTEAFF. As DNA, the CDR3 is TGTCGCTCCTCGGGGACCCCGAACACTGAAGCTTTCTTT. The V and J genes are TRBV19 and TRBJ1-1; perhaps TRBD1 as D (5 bases). The CDR3 runs 13 residues. Germline CDR1 and CDR2: LNHDA and SQIVND (reference sequence). Full variable domain (missing parts from reference TRBV19 and TRBJ1-1): DGGITQSPKYLFRKEGQNVTLSCEQNLNHDAMYWYRQDPGQGLRLIYYSQIVNDFQKGDIAEGYSVSREKKESFPLTVTSAQKNPTAFYLCRSSGTPNTEAFFGQGTRLTVV.

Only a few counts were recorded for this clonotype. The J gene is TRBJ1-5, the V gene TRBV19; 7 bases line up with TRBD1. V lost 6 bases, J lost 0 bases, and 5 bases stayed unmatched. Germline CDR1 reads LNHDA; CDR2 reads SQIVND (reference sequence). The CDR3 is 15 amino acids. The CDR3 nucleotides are TGTGCCAGTAGACGTGACAGGGATAGCAATCAGCCCCAGCATTTT. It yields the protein CASRRDRDSNQPQHF.

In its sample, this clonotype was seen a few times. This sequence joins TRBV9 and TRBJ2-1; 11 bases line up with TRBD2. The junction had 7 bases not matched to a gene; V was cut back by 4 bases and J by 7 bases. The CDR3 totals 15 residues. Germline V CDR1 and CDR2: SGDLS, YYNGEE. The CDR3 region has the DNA TGTGCCAGCAGCAAACTAGCGGGAGTTTCGAATGAGCAGTTCTTC. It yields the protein CASSKLAGVSNEQFF.

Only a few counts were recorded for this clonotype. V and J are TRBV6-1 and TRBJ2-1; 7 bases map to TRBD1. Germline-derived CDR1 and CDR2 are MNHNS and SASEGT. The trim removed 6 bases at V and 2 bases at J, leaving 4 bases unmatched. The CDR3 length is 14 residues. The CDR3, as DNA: TGTGCCAGCAGAGGACAGGTGGCCTACAATGAGCAGTTCTTC. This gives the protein CASRGQVAYNEQFF.